This T cell receptor (beta chain) was identified in a study of blood T cell repertoires in COVID-19. The overall study: T cells, B-cell-depleted T cells, or PBMCs supplied cDNA or gDNA.

The authors' processing: Estimation of nucleated cell counts relied on the amplification of reference gene primers. Measured with immunoSEQ multiplex PCR; TCRdb has only the in-frame clones, and not every one. That table is the source of V, J and clone size, and D and trimming were worked out from the DNA. In the table there are about 180,000 clones, about 86% of which are singletons. CDR3 size: 16 residues. Trimming at V came to 5 bases and at J to 3 bases, leaving 11 bases not matched to a gene. Per the germline V gene, CDR1 is SGHNT and CDR2 is YYREEE (reference sequence). This sequence joins TRBV5-4 and TRBJ1-2, with 9 bases that match TRBD1. Sequenced material: peripheral blood. The clonotype comes from a man aged 50-59 years with active or convalescent COVID-19. CDR3 in DNA: TGTGCCAGCAGTTCCGGGACAGGGAATTTAGACTATGGCTACACCTTC. It translates to CASSSGTGNLDYGYTF.